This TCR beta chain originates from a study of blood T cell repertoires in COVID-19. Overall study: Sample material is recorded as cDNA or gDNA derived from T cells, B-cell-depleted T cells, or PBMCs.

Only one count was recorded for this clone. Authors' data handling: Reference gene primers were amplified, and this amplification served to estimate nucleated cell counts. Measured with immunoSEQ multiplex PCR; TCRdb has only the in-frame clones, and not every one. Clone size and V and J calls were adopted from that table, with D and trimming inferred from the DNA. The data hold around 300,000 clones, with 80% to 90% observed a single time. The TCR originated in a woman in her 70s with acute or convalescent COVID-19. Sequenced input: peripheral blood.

The CDR3, as DNA: TGTGCCAGCGGCCCGCGGGACTTTAATGGCTACACCTTC. This translates into CASGPRDFNGYTF. The V and J genes are TRBV27 and TRBJ1-2; D is possibly TRBD1 (5 bases). The germline gives CDR1 MNHEY, CDR2 SMNVEV (reference sequence). V was shortened by 8 bases and J by 6 bases, with 16 bases between the two germline ends. CDR3 size: 13 residues.